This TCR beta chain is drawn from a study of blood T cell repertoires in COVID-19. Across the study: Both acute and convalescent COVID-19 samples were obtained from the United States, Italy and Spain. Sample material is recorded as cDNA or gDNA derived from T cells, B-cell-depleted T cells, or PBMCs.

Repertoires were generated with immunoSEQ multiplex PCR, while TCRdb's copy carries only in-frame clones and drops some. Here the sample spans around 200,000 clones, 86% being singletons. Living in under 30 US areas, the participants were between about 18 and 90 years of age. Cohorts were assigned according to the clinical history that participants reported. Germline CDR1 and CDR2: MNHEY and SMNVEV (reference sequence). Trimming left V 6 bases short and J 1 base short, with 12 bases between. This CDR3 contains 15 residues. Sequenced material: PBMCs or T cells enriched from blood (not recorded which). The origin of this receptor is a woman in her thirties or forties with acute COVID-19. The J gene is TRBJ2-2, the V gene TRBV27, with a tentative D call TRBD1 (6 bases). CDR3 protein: CASSWTVLNTGELFF. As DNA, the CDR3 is TGTGCCAGCAGCTGGACAGTCCTGAACACCGGGGAGCTGTTTTTT.